The T cell receptor beta chain under discussion was sequenced for a study of blood T cell repertoires in COVID-19 (dated by TCRdb to 2020 to 2021). Context from the whole study: Collaborator samples came from the United States, Italy and Spain and covered acute and convalescent phases of COVID-19. The prospective study material was composed of cDNA or gDNA derived from T cells, B-cell-depleted T cells, or PBMCs. Subjects who had been exposed to COVID-19, were actively infected with it, or had recovered from it provided the deeply sampled blood TCRbeta repertoires that made up the dataset. The repertoires were made available in a free public database intended to serve as a resource for research on the immune response to SARS-CoV-2. The samples were drawn from the first 160 participants of the ongoing ImmuneRACE study and from over 950 subjects provided by 6 global collaborators. The sample metadata nearly always contained a de-identified subject ID, COVID-19 status, age in years and sex. Where available, HLA class I and class II types were taken from metadata supplied by the sample provider and were not determined by assay-based typing. What the work shows at the level of the full study, not this receptor alone: The quantity of clinical and demographic metadata differed by source and by participant and was supplied without curation.

TCRbeta CDR3 regions were amplified from genomic DNA using the immunoSEQ Assay, a bias-controlled multiplex PCR. The paper's data handling went like this. The number of nucleated cells in each sample was estimated from the amplification of reference gene primers within the assay. Sequence reads were collapsed and filtered to measure the absolute abundance of every unique TCRbeta CDR3 rearrangement. For each sample, productive Simpson clonality was calculated as the square root of Simpson's diversity index over productive rearrangements. TCRdb took this table from immuneACCESS and kept in-frame rearrangements with V and J called. Such tables lack part of the clones; where checked against another copy, unresolved V genes explain under half of the gap, and the rest is unexplained. The DNA was the basis for D and trimming; V, J and clone size are from that table. The sample table lists about 340,000 clones, more than 75% of them with a count of one. Under 6.5% of the sample is taken by the ten largest.

At one collaborating source in Seattle, patients were enrolled during active infection and were followed longitudinally through the course of disease. Whole blood was collected in K2EDTA tubes by collaborating institutions according to the institutions' own protocols. For TCRbeta analysis, collaborator samples were shipped as frozen whole blood, as isolated PBMCs, or as DNA extracted from either sample type. A distance of 14 bases separates the germline ends of V and J, which lose 3 bases and 6 bases respectively. CDR1 and CDR2 (DFQATT, SNEGSKA) derive from the germline V gene (reference sequence). Spanning cysteine to phenylalanine, the CDR3 consists of 13 amino acids. The CDR3 DNA has 39 bases and is translated from base 1. Worth noting for this clone: Which antigen it targets is not known. One base away there is no much larger clone; base qualities are not given.

This sequence originates from a woman between 50 and 59 years old with COVID-19, enrolled during active disease. Here the chain combines TRBV20-1 and TRBJ1-1; the D gene is perhaps TRBD1, on 5 matching bases. Input material: peripheral blood. The CDR3 region: CSASLTVEAEAFF. The nucleotide sequence reads TGCAGTGCTAGTCTGACAGTTGAAGCTGAAGCTTTCTTT.